These T cell receptor beta chains were read from a single sample in a study of blood T cell repertoires in COVID-19. The method was immunoSEQ multiplex PCR; TCRdb's version includes in-frame clones alone and lacks a portion of them. This table holds around 170,000 clones, about 88% found once. Material for sequencing was peripheral blood. These receptors were taken from a young man with active or convalescent COVID-19. Each CDR3 is given with its conserved first and last residue. Each record gives: V gene, J gene, D gene, clone size, CDR3 DNA, CDR3 protein. D genes are given only for firm matches. Only part of the rows carry a size: once, few, many, or a class if the clone is expanded.

>TRBV2|TRBJ2-2|TRBD1|.
TGTGCCAGCAGCGACAGGGGGCAGGGCGGGGAGCTGTTTTTT
CASSDRGQGGELFF
>TRBV9|TRBJ2-5|TRBD1|.
TGTGCCAGCAGCGTAGAAAAGGGGGGGACAGGGGTAGAGACCCAGTACTTC
CASSVEKGGTGVETQYF
>TRBV11-2|TRBJ1-2|TRBD1|.
TGTGCCAGCAGCCCTCAACAGGGGGCATTCTATGGCTACACCTTC
CASSPQQGAFYGYTF
>TRBV3-1/TRBV3-2|TRBJ1-5|.|.
TGTGCCAGCAGCCAAGGGGCCCAGCCCCAGCATTTT
CASSQGAQPQHF
>TRBV6-5|TRBJ1-1|.|.
TGTGCCAGCAGTAGACAGTCCGGAGGGACTGAAGCTTTCTTT
CASSRQSGGTEAFF
>TRBV6-1|TRBJ1-1|TRBD1|.
TGTGCCAGCAGTATAGACAGGGGTGACGAAGCTTTCTTT
CASSIDRGDEAFF
>TRBV15|TRBJ2-5|TRBD2|.
TGTGCCACCAGATCCGGGGGGGAGACCCAGTACTTC
CATRSGGETQYF
>TRBV19|TRBJ1-5|TRBD1|.
TGTGCCAGTAGTATAGAAGAGGGGGCAAATCAGCCCCAGCATTTT
CASSIEEGANQPQHF
>TRBV19|TRBJ1-5|TRBD1|.
TGTGCCAGTAGTATGGGGACAGGGGTACTTAGCAATCAGCCCCAGCATTTT
CASSMGTGVLSNQPQHF
>TRBV18|TRBJ2-1|TRBD1|.
TGTGCCAGCTCACCACCGGGGCAAACAGGGGTGAATGAGCAGTTCTTC
CASSPPGQTGVNEQFF
>TRBV13|TRBJ2-1|.|.
TGTGCCAGCAGCTCGTTCCGGTCCCCGGTCTCCTACAATGAGCAGTTCTTC
CASSSFRSPVSYNEQFF
>TRBV27|TRBJ2-3|.|.
TGTGCCAGCGGCAAGCTAGGTGCTCTCACGCCGGCGAGGAGCACAGATACGCAGTATTTT
CASGKLGALTPARSTDTQYF
>TRBV4-3|TRBJ1-1|.|few
TGCGCCAGCAGCCAGGGGTGGGGGGACACTGAAGCTTTCTTT
CASSQGWGDTEAFF
>TRBV11-2|TRBJ1-1|TRBD1|.
TGTGCCAGCAGCACACACCGGACAGGGTTGAACACTGAAGCTTTCTTT
CASSTHRTGLNTEAFF
>TRBV30|TRBJ2-3|.|.
TGTGCCTGGAGTGTAGCCACAGATACGCAGTATTTT
CAWSVATDTQYF
>TRBV5-1|TRBJ2-5|TRBD2|.
TGCGCCAGCAGCTCCTCCGGGACTAGCGGAGAGACCCAGTACTTC
CASSSSGTSGETQYF
>TRBV6-5|TRBJ1-1|TRBD1|.
TGTGCCACCTCCTCGGACAGGCGCACTGAAGCTTTCTTT
CATSSDRRTEAFF
>TRBV5-6|TRBJ1-4|.|.
TGTGCCAGCAGCTTGGCAGGCAGGCTCGATGAAAAACTGTTTTTT
CASSLAGRLDEKLFF
>TRBV19|TRBJ1-3|.|.
TGTGCCAGTACCACGGACAGCCTCTCTGGAAACACCATATATTTT
CASTTDSLSGNTIYF
>TRBV4-1|TRBJ2-7|.|few
TGCGCCAGCAGCCAAGACCAGGACAGCTCCTACGAGCAGTACTTC
CASSQDQDSSYEQYF
>TRBV7-8|TRBJ1-1|.|.
TGTGCCAGCAGCTTGTCGACAGTGACTAACACTGAAGCTTTCTTT
CASSLSTVTNTEAFF
>TRBV19|TRBJ1-1|.|.
TGTGCCAGTAGTATAGGGGCAGGGACTATGAACACTGAAGCTTTCTTT
CASSIGAGTMNTEAFF
>TRBV29-1|TRBJ2-6|TRBD1|once
TGCAGCGTCCTGACAGGGGGAAGGACTGGGGCCAACGTCCTGACTTTC
CSVLTGGRTGANVLTF
>TRBV13|TRBJ2-2|TRBD1|.
TGTGCCAGCAGCCCCGCCCGGACAGGGAACACCGGGGAGCTGTTTTTT
CASSPARTGNTGELFF
>TRBV27|TRBJ2-3|TRBD2|.
TGTGCCAGCAGTTACCGTGTAGCGGGTACAGATACGCAGTATTTT
CASSYRVAGTDTQYF
>TRBV5-1|TRBJ2-1|TRBD2|once
TGCGCCAGCAGCCTTAGCGGGGGGAGCTCCTACAATGAGCAGTTCTTC
CASSLSGGSSYNEQFF
>TRBV7-9|TRBJ2-7|TRBD1|.
TGTGCCAGCAGCGTCAGACAGGGGGTCCTCCACGAGCAGTACTTC
CASSVRQGVLHEQYF
>TRBV20-1|TRBJ1-1|.|once
TGCACCCTGGGGGGGAACACTGAAGCTTTCTTT
CTLGGNTEAFF
>TRBV28|TRBJ2-3|.|once
TGTGCCAGCAGTTCTCCAGGGGTTACGGGCACAGATACGCAGTATTTT
CASSSPGVTGTDTQYF
>TRBV4-1|TRBJ1-2|TRBD1|.
TGCGCCAGCAGCCAGACCGGACAGGGGCAAGGGTATGGCTACACCTTC
CASSQTGQGQGYGYTF
>TRBV10-3|TRBJ1-6|.|.
TGTGCCATCAGTGCAGCGGGGCCAGACACTGGAGATTCACCCCTCCACTTT
CAISAAGPDTGDSPLHF
>TRBV11-3|TRBJ2-1|.|.
TGTGCCAGCAGCTTAGCGGGAGATAACTACAATGAGCAGTTCTTC
CASSLAGDNYNEQFF
>TRBV7-9|TRBJ1-2|TRBD1|.
TGTGCCAGCGGGCAGGGGGTACGCTATGGCTACACCTTC
CASGQGVRYGYTF
>TRBV5-6|TRBJ2-3|TRBD2|few
TGTGCCAGCAGCTTAACTAGCGGGAGACCGGATACGCAGTATTTT
CASSLTSGRPDTQYF
>TRBV5-1|TRBJ1-4|TRBD1|.
TGCGCCAGCAGCTCACAGGGGGGGACTAATGAAAAACTGTTTTTT
CASSSQGGTNEKLFF
>TRBV19|TRBJ1-2|TRBD1|.
TGTGCCAGTAGAGAGGACAGGCTGAAAGATGGCTACACCTTC
CASREDRLKDGYTF
>TRBV18|TRBJ2-4|TRBD2|.
TGTGCCAGCTCACCGCTCGGGGGGAGGGCCAAAAACATTCAGTACTTC
CASSPLGGRAKNIQYF
>TRBV29-1|TRBJ2-3|TRBD1|.
TGCAGCGTTGATGATTGGACAGGGGCGTCTCATAGCACAGATACGCAGTATTTT
CSVDDWTGASHSTDTQYF
>TRBV5-1|TRBJ1-1|.|.
TGCGCCAGCAGCTTGACGTCCGGGAGTTCCACTGAAGCTTTCTTT
CASSLTSGSSTEAFF
>TRBV28|TRBJ2-1|.|.
TGTGCCAGCAGTTTCGCCAGGGGTTCCAACAATGAGCAGTTCTTC
CASSFARGSNNEQFF
>TRBV9|TRBJ2-6|.|once
TGTGCCAGCAGCATAGGGGCCTCTGGGGCCAACGTCCTGACTTTC
CASSIGASGANVLTF
>TRBV27|TRBJ2-2|.|.
TGTGCCAGCACTACCGTCGCGAACACCGGGGAGCTGTTTTTT
CASTTVANTGELFF
>TRBV10-3|TRBJ1-1|.|few
TGTGCCATCAGGGACAGCGGGGACAACACTGAAGCTTTCTTT
CAIRDSGDNTEAFF
>TRBV10-3|TRBJ2-1|TRBD2|.
TGTGCCATCAGTGAGTCAACTAGCGGGAGTCAGGGTGAGCAGTTCTTC
CAISESTSGSQGEQFF
>TRBV7-9|TRBJ2-4|TRBD1|once
TGTGCCAGCAGCTTAGGTGCTGGGACAGGGGGCCGAGGCATTCAGTACTTC
CASSLGAGTGGRGIQYF
>TRBV12-5|TRBJ2-1|.|.
TGTGCTAGTGGTTTGGGAATGGACACGATCATCCAGTTCTTC
CASGLGMDTIIQFF
>TRBV5-1|TRBJ1-1|TRBD1|.
TGCGCCAGCAGCAGGCAGGGGGTGGACACTGAAGCTTTCTTT
CASSRQGVDTEAFF
>TRBV6-2/TRBV6-3|TRBJ1-5|TRBD1|few
TGTGCCAGCAGCCAGGGGGTATACAATCAGCCCCAGCATTTT
CASSQGVYNQPQHF
>TRBV6-2/TRBV6-3|TRBJ1-2|.|.
TGTGCCAGCAGTTACCTGGCAGGTCTTTATGGCTACACCTTC
CASSYLAGLYGYTF
>TRBV6-1|TRBJ1-4|.|.
TGTGCCAGCAGTGTAGCGGGGGACTATGAAAAACTGTTTTTT
CASSVAGDYEKLFF
>TRBV18|TRBJ1-2|.|.
TGTGCCAGCTCACCCTCAGGGGAAGGCTACACCTTC
CASSPSGEGYTF
>TRBV18|TRBJ1-2|.|.
TGTGCCAGCTCACCGTCGGAACAGGGAAGCGGCTACACCTTC
CASSPSEQGSGYTF
>TRBV18|TRBJ1-3|TRBD1|once
TGTGCCAGCTCACCGCTTGACAGGGGGAAGTCTGGAAACACCATATATTTT
CASSPLDRGKSGNTIYF
>TRBV29-1|TRBJ2-4|TRBD2|.
TGCAGCGTCCAGGGTACTAGCGGGAGTGGGAACATTCAGTACTTC
CSVQGTSGSGNIQYF
>TRBV6-5|TRBJ1-6|.|.
TGTGCCAGCAGTTACCGACAGATGAATTCACCCCTCCACTTT
CASSYRQMNSPLHF
>TRBV7-9|TRBJ2-3|.|once
TGTGCCAGCAGCTTAGGGCCGGGGGTCTCTAGCACAGATACGCAGTATTTT
CASSLGPGVSSTDTQYF